This TCR beta chain was found in a study of T-cell memory formation after mild COVID-19. TCRdb analysed the 5' RACE reads with MiXCR anew, one entry per CDR3 protein. The sample includes about 340,000 distinct CDR3 sequences, 20% to 25% of them seen just once. Germline lookup yields CDR1 GTSNPN and CDR2 SVGIG (reference sequence). The CDR3 consists of 14 residues. V was clipped by 0 bases and J by 6 bases; unmatched bases: 7. The specimen was PBMCs or a T cell subset sorted from them (not recorded which). V and J are TRBV30 and TRBJ1-2; 7 bases map to TRBD1. The sequence came from an adult woman who had mild COVID-19 (a few samples of this study predate the infection). Cell type and time point are not known. The CDR3 is CAWSVSPGGHGYTF. The DNA for the CDR3 is TGTGCCTGGAGTGTATCGCCAGGGGGACATGGCTACACCTTC.